The clone carrying this TCR beta chain was observed once. The identical CDR3 is also encoded by other nucleotide sequences in the sample. Assay: immunoSEQ multiplex PCR; the TCRdb copy retains only in-frame clones and omits some. The sample lists about 78,000 clones; around nine tenths were seen once. The data derive from a study of OX40 agonist ivuxolimab in advanced cancers. About the research overall: Cohort: roughly 80% men, mean age around 55, aged about 20 to 90. There were three patients with partial responses, one having hepatocellular carcinoma and two cutaneous melanoma.

The germline V gene encodes CDR1 MNHEY and CDR2 SVGAGI. With V trimmed by 6 bases and J by 0 bases, 2 bases remained unmatched. There are 13 residues in the CDR3. V is TRBV6-5 and J is TRBJ2-7; 7 nucleotides line up with TRBD1. This sequence was found in an adult with an advanced solid tumor such as melanoma, head and neck, liver or kidney cancer. Sample: CD4+ or CD8+ T cells sorted from blood, taken in a trial of the OX40 agonist ivuxolimab. This chain's CDR3 is CASRRTGSYEQYF. The CDR3 nucleotides read TGTGCCAGCAGGAGGACAGGCTCCTACGAGCAGTACTTC.